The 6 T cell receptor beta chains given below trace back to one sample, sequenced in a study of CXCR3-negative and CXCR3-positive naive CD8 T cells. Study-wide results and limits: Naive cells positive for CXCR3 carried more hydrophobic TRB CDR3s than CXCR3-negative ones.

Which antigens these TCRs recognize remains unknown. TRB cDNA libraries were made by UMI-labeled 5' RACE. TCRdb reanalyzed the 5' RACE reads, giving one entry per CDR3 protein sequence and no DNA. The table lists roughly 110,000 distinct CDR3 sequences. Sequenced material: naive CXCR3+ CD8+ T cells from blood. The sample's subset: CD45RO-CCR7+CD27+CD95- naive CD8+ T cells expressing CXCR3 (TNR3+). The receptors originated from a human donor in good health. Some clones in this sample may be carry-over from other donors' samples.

The CDR3 loop is CSALAGEADTQYF. The chain employs TRBV29-1 and TRBJ2-3; lacking DNA, the TRBD2 call made by TCRdb goes unchecked. Germline V lookup: CDR1 SQVTM, CDR2 ANQGSEA. The CDR3 totals 13 residues.

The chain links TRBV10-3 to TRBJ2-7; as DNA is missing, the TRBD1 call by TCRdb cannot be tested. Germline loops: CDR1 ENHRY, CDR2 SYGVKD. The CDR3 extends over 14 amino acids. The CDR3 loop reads CAISDGTGDYEQYF.

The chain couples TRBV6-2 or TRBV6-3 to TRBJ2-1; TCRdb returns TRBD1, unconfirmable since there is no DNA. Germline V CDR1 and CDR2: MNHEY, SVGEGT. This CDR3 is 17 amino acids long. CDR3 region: CASSYTLGTGYSNEQFF.

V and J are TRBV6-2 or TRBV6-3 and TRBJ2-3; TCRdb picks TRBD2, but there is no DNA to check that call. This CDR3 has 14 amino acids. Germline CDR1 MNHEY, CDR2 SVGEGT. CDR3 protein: CASSDPGLTDTQYF.

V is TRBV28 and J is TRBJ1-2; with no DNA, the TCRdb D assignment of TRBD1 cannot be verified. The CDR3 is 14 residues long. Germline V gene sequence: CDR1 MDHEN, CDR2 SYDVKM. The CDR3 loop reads CASSSDRVPYGYTF.

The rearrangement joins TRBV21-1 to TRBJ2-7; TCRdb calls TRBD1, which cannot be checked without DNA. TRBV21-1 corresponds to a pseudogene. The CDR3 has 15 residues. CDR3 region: CASSKAGPLSYEQYF.